This T cell receptor beta chain was observed in a study of blood T cell repertoires in COVID-19. CDR3 length: 14 residues. CDR1 is SGHAT, CDR2 FQNNGV, per germline. Produced via immunoSEQ multiplex PCR; TCRdb's table is partial and in-frame only. The table lists 200,000 to 250,000 clones, about 82% of them singletons. With respect to this clone: One junction end does not reproduce the germline sequence, and a read error may be involved.

This TCR was sampled from a woman aged 45-65 years who had recovered from COVID-19. V is TRBV11-2 and J is TRBJ1-3; possibly TRBD1 for D (6 bases). The specimen was PBMCs or T cells enriched from blood (not recorded which). DNA of the CDR3: TGTGCCAGCAGCCTAGACAGGACTGGAAACACCATATATTTT. Its translation is CASSLDRTGNTIYF.